This TCR beta chain was recovered during a study of T cell repertoires in cytomegalovirus infection (dated by TCRdb to between 2018 and 2020). For the study in its entirety: Because public TCR beta signatures pointed to carriage of CMV infection together with the matching HLA type, the HLA type of each donor mattered for the analysis. Results and caveats for the whole study, not just this receptor: In the ex vivo response, HLA-C-restricted CMV-specific TCR beta clonotypes were dominant, and in two of eight donors the single most frequent clonotype came from this HLA-C-restricted group. Carriers of CMV infection plus the relevant HLA type were discriminated by the cumulative frequency of public TCR beta family members in the study cohort and in an independent roughly 400-donor cohort.

Instrument on record: Illumina HiSeq 1500. The public reads were run again by TCRdb, first through fastp at Q25 and then through MiXCR, and only productive beta chains were kept. Rows with one shared CDR3 protein collapse into an entry with the most common genes and DNA. The sample data list tens of thousands of distinct CDR3 sequences, and 3.5% to 4% of these were observed just once. The top ten clones comprise around a fifth of the sample. V is clipped by 5 bases and J by 0 bases, and the sequence between their germline boundaries is 8 bases long. The CDR3, cysteine through phenylalanine, is 15 amino acids long. This entry keeps only the CDR3 DNA: 45 bases, framed from base 1. CDR1 and CDR2 (MGHDK, SYGVNS) derive from the germline V gene. This clonotype was seen at least ten times. Its antigen is not yet known. No base-level quality is on record; no much larger clone is a single base apart.

The receptor was derived from a human donor in good health (CMV status not recorded). Some clones in this sample may be carry-over from other donors' samples. Here the chain combines TRBV25-1 and TRBJ1-6, with the identity of the D gene unclear. The sequenced sample consisted of PBMCs. The CDR3 region reads CASSSGSSYNSPLHF. In nucleotide form, the sequence is TGTGCCAGCAGTTCTGGGAGCTCCTATAATTCACCCCTCCACTTT.